These 23 T cell receptor beta chains originate from one sample sequenced in a study of T cell responses to AZD1222 COVID-19 vaccine. Measured with immunoSEQ multiplex PCR; TCRdb has only the in-frame clones, and not every one. The data show 100,000 or so clones, with roughly 87% seen just once and 35% to 45% held by the top ten. Source: peripheral blood, taken 28 days after the second AZD1222 dose. These receptors all stem from an adult who received the AZD1222 COVID-19 vaccine.

The V gene is TRBV6-1, the J gene TRBJ2-5, with D possibly being TRBD1 or TRBD2 (5 bases each). This CDR3 is 16 amino acids long. Germline lookup yields CDR1 MNHNS and CDR2 SASEGT. V was clipped by 4 bases and J by 5 bases, with 20 bases between them. The CDR3: CASSVATGTGGETQYF. The CDR3 nucleotides read TGTGCCAGCAGTGTCGCAACTGGGACGGGCGGGGAGACCCAGTACTTC.

The rearrangement joins TRBV14 to TRBJ2-2, with TRBD1 matching over 8 bases. Germline V gene lookup returns CDR1 SGHDN and CDR2 FVKESK. This CDR3 region has 14 residues. Unmatched junction bases numbered 4, after V lost 4 bases and J lost 6 bases. The CDR3 bases are TGTGCCAGCAGCCCTCGGACAGGGCCCGGGGAGCTGTTTTTT. This gives the protein CASSPRTGPGELFF.

CDR3 nucleotide sequence: TGTGCCAGCAGCTTAGAGGGTAGCGGGAGACGACATACGCAGTATTTT. This gives the protein CASSLEGSGRRHTQYF. The V gene is TRBV7-2, the J gene TRBJ2-3, with 9 bases identical to TRBD2. The CDR3 has 16 amino acids. Germline CDR1 SGHTA, CDR2 FQGNSA. Losses at the gene ends were 1 base for V and 7 bases for J; bases not matched to a gene: 9.

The chain uses TRBV5-6 and TRBJ1-1; no firm D call. Trimming removed 3 bases from V and 4 bases from J, with 16 bases in between. The germline V gene has CDR1 SGHDT and CDR2 YYEEEE. The CDR3 is made up of 15 amino acids. DNA for the CDR3: TGTGCCAGCAGCTCGAGGGCGGACCTTGGCACTGAAGCTTTCTTT. Amino acids: CASSSRADLGTEAFF. The variable domain in full, completed from reference TRBV5-6 and TRBJ1-1, reads DAGVTQSPTHLIKTRGQQVTLRCSPKSGHDTVSWYQQALGQGPQFIFQYYEEEERQRGNFPDRFSGHQFPNYSSELNVNALLLGDSALYLCASSSRADLGTEAFFGQGTRLTVV.

The V gene is TRBV5-1, the J gene TRBJ2-1; D uncertain. The CDR3 is made up of 14 amino acids. Germline V lookup: CDR1 SGHRS, CDR2 YFSETQ. Trimming removed 4 bases at V and 2 bases at J, with 10 bases between. The CDR3 here is CASSARDPYNEQFF. As DNA, the CDR3 is TGCGCCAGCAGCGCCCGTGACCCCTACAATGAGCAGTTCTTC.

The CDR3 is CASSLWESHEQYF. CDR3 nucleotide sequence: TGTGCCAGCAGCTTATGGGAGTCCCACGAGCAGTACTTC. The rearrangement uses TRBV7-2 and TRBJ2-7; tentative D call: TRBD2 (5 bases). This CDR3 comprises 13 residues. V lost 2 bases to trimming and J lost 5 bases, with 10 bases between them. CDR1 SGHTA and CDR2 FQGNSA come from the germline V gene.

The table lists this clone with a few counts. The chain employs TRBV5-1 and TRBJ1-2; 11 bases map to TRBD1. This CDR3 region has 14 residues. J was trimmed by 8 bases and V by 2 bases; bases with no gene match: 5. CDR1 is SGHRS and CDR2 is YFSETQ in the germline V gene. As DNA, the CDR3 is TGCGCCAGCAGCTTTCGGGGACAGGGGGACGGCTACACCTTC. Translation: CASSFRGQGDGYTF.

The chain carries TRBV5-8 and TRBJ2-1, with 7 bases that match TRBD1. CDR1 and CDR2 (germline): SGHTS, YDEGEE. This CDR3 spans 16 amino acids. J was trimmed by 4 bases and V by 4 bases; bases with no gene match: 11. DNA for the CDR3: TGTGCCAGCAGCCGTTTCTCGGGACAGTCGTACAATGAGCAGTTCTTC. This encodes CASSRFSGQSYNEQFF.

This sequence joins TRBV7-6 and TRBJ2-7, with 10 bases aligning to TRBD1. Per germline, CDR1 SGHVS and CDR2 FNYEAQ. Trimming cost V 5 bases and J 6 bases; bases outside gene matches: 7. The CDR3 is 14 residues long. Here the CDR3 reads CASSIRDRGSEQYF. For the CDR3, the DNA is TGTGCCAGCAGCATCCGGGACAGGGGAAGCGAGCAGTACTTC.

The rearrangement links TRBV5-1 to TRBJ1-1; D remains ambiguous. The germline V and J ends were trimmed by 1 base and 1 base, with 11 bases remaining between them. Germline V CDR1 and CDR2: SGHRS, YFSETQ. The length of the CDR3 is 15 residues. This chain's CDR3 is CASSLLVGKNTEAFF. The CDR3 DNA reads as TGCGCCAGCAGCTTGTTGGTGGGGAAGAACACTGAAGCTTTCTTT.

The chain combines TRBV6-5 with TRBJ2-7; no definite D call. The CDR3 has 12 amino acids. Trimming shortened V by 9 bases and J by 0 bases, and 9 bases separated the two germline ends. Germline lookup yields CDR1 MNHEY and CDR2 SVGAGI. The CDR3 DNA follows: TGTGCCAGTAATTCTGACTCCTACGAGCAGTACTTC. Protein product: CASNSDSYEQYF.

The chain carries TRBV4-3 and TRBJ2-2; D perhaps matches TRBD2 (5 bases). The CDR3 extends over 18 amino acids. Germline V gene lookup returns CDR1 LGHNA and CDR2 YSLEER. V lost 0 bases and J lost 2, with 16 bases in between. CDR3 nucleotides: TGCGCCAGCAGCCAAGAAGCCATGGGGAGTGTAAACACCGGGGAGCTGTTTTTT. Its protein product is CASSQEAMGSVNTGELFF.

This chain connects TRBV28 to TRBJ2-7, with D perhaps matching TRBD2 (5 bases). Between the trimmed V and J ends, which lost 5 bases and 0 bases, there was a span of 14 bases. CDR1 and CDR2 (germline): MDHEN, SYDVKM. CDR3 length: 15 residues. The CDR3 loop is CASSPPADGSYEQYF. The CDR3 region has the DNA TGTGCCAGCAGTCCCCCAGCGGATGGCTCCTACGAGCAGTACTTC.

In its sample, this clone was seen once. This chain connects TRBV28 to TRBJ2-3; D not resolved. The germline CDR1 and CDR2 sequences are MDHEN and SYDVKM. CDR3 size: 12 residues. The V and J ends lost 1 base and 6 bases respectively, with 5 bases between them. The CDR3 sequence is CASSLFRDTQYF. Written as DNA, the CDR3 is TGTGCCAGCAGTTTATTTAGGGATACGCAGTATTTT.

The rearrangement links TRBV9 to TRBJ2-1; weak D call: TRBD1 (6 bases). The CDR3 has 17 residues. Trimming pared 0 bases from V and 0 bases from J, leaving 13 bases between. The germline CDR1 and CDR2 sequences are SGDLS and YYNGEE. CDR3 region: CASSVDSRGGSYNEQFF. The CDR3 bases are TGTGCCAGCAGCGTAGACTCCAGAGGGGGCTCCTACAATGAGCAGTTCTTC.

The chain carries TRBV5-1 and TRBJ2-7, with D possibly TRBD1 on 6 matching bases. The V gene's germline CDR1 is SGHRS and CDR2 YFSETQ. CDR3 length equals 15 residues. Trimming stripped 4 bases from V and 5 bases from J, with 19 bases between. The CDR3 nucleotides are TGCGCCAGCAGCCCAGACGTACGGGACAACGACGAGCAGTACTTC. Translating gives CASSPDVRDNDEQYF.

J is TRBJ2-7 and V is TRBV6-5; 8 nucleotides agree with TRBD2. Germline loops: CDR1 MNHEY, CDR2 SVGAGI. V was pared by 6 bases and J by 0 bases, with 4 bases of the junction left unmatched. The CDR3 totals 14 residues. Here the CDR3 reads CASRQTSGSYEQYF. The CDR3 bases are TGTGCCAGCAGGCAAACTAGCGGCTCCTACGAGCAGTACTTC.

The V and J genes are TRBV6-2 or TRBV6-3 and TRBJ2-7; D unclear. The CDR3 consists of 14 residues. CDR1 is MNHEY, CDR2 SVGEGT, per germline. Trimming shortened V by 2 bases and J by 0 bases, and 8 bases separated the two germline ends. The CDR3 loop is CASSYSSFSYEQYF. CDR3 coding DNA: TGTGCCAGCAGTTACAGCTCGTTCTCCTACGAGCAGTACTTC.

The chain's CDR3 is CASSLAGGNQPQHF. The CDR3 bases are TGTGCCAGCAGCTTAGCAGGGGGGAATCAGCCCCAGCATTTT. J is TRBJ1-5 and V is TRBV7-2, with a possible D match to TRBD1 (6 bases). Germline V gene sequence: CDR1 SGHTA, CDR2 FQGNSA. This CDR3 has 14 residues. Trimming removed 0 bases at V and 4 bases at J, with 7 bases between. Drawing the rest from reference TRBV7-2 and TRBJ1-5, the complete variable domain is GAGVSQSPSNKVTEKGKDVELRCDPISGHTALYWYRQSLGQGLEFLIYFQGNSAPDKSGLPSDRFSAERTGGSVSTLTIQRTQQEDSAVYLCASSLAGGNQPQHFGDGTRLSIL.

In DNA, the CDR3 is TGTGCCAGCAGTCCCAGGGACTATGGCTACACCTTC. It yields the protein CASSPRDYGYTF. The chain is built from TRBV28 and TRBJ1-2; TRBD1 might be the D (5 bases). Trimming stripped 5 bases from V and 3 bases from J, with 7 bases between. The CDR3 is made up of 12 amino acids. CDR1 is MDHEN and CDR2 is SYDVKM in the germline V gene.

The genes are TRBV5-1 and TRBJ2-5; D assignment may be TRBD1 or TRBD2 (7 bases each). There are 13 residues in the CDR3. Germline CDR1 is SGHRS and CDR2 is YFSETQ. Trimming cost V 4 bases and J 3 bases, with 10 bases left between them. The CDR3 bases are TGCGCCAGCAGCGCAGGGGGGGAAGAGACCCAGTACTTC. Translating gives CASSAGGEETQYF.

The CDR3 here is CASSLGGEGPYNEQFF. For the CDR3, the DNA is TGTGCCAGCAGCTTGGGGGGGGAGGGCCCCTACAATGAGCAGTTCTTC. The V call is TRBV5-4, the J call TRBJ2-1, with 7 bases identical to TRBD2. This CDR3 comprises 16 residues. Trimming took 0 bases from V and 2 from J; bases not matched to a gene: 5. The germline V gene encodes CDR1 SGHNT and CDR2 YYREEE (reference sequence).

The chain carries TRBV5-1 and TRBJ2-7; TRBD1 matches 9 bases. The junction had 16 bases not matched to a gene; V was cut back by 5 bases and J by 7 bases. CDR1 is SGHRS and CDR2 is YFSETQ in the germline V gene. The CDR3 is 16 residues long. The CDR3 spells CASSSLPGTGLEEQYF. CDR3 in DNA: TGCGCCAGCAGTTCCCTACCCGGGACAGGGCTAGAGGAGCAGTACTTC.